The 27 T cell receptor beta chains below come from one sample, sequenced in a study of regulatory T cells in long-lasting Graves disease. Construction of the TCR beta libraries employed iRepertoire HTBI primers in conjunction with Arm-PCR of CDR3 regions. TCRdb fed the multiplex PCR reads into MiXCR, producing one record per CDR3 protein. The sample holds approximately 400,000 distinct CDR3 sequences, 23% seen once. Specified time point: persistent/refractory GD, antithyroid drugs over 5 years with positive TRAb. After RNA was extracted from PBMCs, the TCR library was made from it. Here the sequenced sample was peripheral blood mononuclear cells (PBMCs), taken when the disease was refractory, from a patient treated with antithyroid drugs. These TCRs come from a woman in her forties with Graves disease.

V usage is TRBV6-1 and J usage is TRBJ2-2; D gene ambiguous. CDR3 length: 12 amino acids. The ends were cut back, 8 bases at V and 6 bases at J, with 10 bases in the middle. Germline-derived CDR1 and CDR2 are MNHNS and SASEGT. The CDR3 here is CASGTSPGELFF. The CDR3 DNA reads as TGTGCCAGCGGAACTTCACCCGGGGAGCTGTTTTTT.

CDR3 DNA sequence: TGTGCCAGCAGCTCCCAAGGCGAGAAGACAGATACGCAGTATTTT. Its protein product is CASSSQGEKTDTQYF. This rearrangement joins TRBV7-3 to TRBJ2-3; D unresolved. Germline CDR1 is SGHTA and CDR2 is FQGTGA. The CDR3 contains 15 residues. V was cut by 4 bases and J by 3 bases, with 14 bases left in between.

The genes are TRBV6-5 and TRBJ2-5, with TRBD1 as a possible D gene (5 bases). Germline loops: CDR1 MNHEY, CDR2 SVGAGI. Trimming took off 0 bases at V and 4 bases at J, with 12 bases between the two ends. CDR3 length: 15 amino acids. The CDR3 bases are TGTGCCAGCAGTTACTCGCAGGGAAGGGGAGAGACCCAGTACTTC. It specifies CASSYSQGRGETQYF.

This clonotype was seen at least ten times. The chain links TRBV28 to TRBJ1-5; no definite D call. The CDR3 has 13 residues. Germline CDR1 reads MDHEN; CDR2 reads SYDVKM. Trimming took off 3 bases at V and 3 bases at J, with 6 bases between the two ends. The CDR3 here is CASSFGTNQPQHF. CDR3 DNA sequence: TGTGCCAGCAGTTTCGGCACCAATCAGCCCCAGCATTTT.

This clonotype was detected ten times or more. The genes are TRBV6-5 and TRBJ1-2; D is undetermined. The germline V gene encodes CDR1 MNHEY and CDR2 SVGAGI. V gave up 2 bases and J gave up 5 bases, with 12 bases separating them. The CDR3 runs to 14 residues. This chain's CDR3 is CASSYPVRAYGYTF. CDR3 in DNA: TGTGCCAGCAGTTACCCCGTCAGAGCGTATGGCTACACCTTC.

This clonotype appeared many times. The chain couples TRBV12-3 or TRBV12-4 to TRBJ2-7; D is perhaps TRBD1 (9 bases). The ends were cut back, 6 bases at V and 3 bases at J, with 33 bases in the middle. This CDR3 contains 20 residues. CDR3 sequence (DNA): TGTGCCAGCAGCCGACGGCCCCTGCAAGTAGCGGGACAGGGTCTCTACGAGCAGTACTTC. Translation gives CASSRRPLQVAGQGLYEQYF.

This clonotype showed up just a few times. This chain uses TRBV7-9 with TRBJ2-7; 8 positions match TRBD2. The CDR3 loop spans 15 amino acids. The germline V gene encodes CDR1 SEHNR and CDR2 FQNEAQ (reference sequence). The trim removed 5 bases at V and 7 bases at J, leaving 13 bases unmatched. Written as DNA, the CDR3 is TGTGCCAGCAGCCCCGGACCAACCGGGACTAGGGAGCAGTACTTC. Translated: CASSPGPTGTREQYF.

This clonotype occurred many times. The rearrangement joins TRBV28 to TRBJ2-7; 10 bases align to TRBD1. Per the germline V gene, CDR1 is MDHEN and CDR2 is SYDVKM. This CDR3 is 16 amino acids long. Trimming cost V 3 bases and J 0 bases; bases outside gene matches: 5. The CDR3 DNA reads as TGTGCCAGCAGTTTCTTGGGACAGGGGAACTCCTACGAGCAGTACTTC. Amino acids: CASSFLGQGNSYEQYF.

The CDR3, as DNA: TGTGCCAGCAGCCCCTGGGGCTCGGGAGGGCTTGGGAATGAGCAGTTCTTC. Its protein is CASSPWGSGGLGNEQFF. V usage is TRBV7-2 and J usage is TRBJ2-1; 8 positions match TRBD2. The CDR3 length is 17 residues. Losses at the gene ends were 5 bases for V and 7 bases for J; bases not matched to a gene: 16. CDR1 is SGHTA, CDR2 FQGNSA, per germline.

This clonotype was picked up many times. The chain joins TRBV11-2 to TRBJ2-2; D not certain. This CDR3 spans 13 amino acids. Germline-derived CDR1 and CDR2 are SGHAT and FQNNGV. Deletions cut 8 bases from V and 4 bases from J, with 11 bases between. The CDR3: CASSASGTGELFF. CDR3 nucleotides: TGTGCCAGCTCGGCGTCAGGCACCGGGGAGCTGTTTTTT.

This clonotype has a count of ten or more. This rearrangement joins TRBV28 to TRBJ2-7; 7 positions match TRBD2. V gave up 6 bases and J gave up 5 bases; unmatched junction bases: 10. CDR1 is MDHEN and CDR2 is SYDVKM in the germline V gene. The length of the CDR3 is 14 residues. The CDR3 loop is CASRLLARGDEQYF. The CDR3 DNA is TGTGCCAGCAGGTTACTAGCGCGGGGTGACGAGCAGTACTTC.

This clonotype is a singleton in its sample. The CDR3 DNA reads TGTGCCAGCAGCTTAGCGGGACTAGGGAACGATGAGCAGTTCTTC. Translated: CASSLAGLGNDEQFF. V gene TRBV11-2 combines with J gene TRBJ2-5, with 8 bases fitting TRBD2. Matching the DNA end better, TRBJ2-1 makes the J call doubtful. CDR1 and CDR2 from the germline V gene are SGHAT and FQNNGV. The CDR3 runs to 15 residues.

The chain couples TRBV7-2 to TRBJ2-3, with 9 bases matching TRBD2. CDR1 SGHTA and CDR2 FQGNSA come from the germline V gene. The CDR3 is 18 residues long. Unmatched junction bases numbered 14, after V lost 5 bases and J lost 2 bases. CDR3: CASSHPPAGGRNTDTQYF. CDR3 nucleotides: TGTGCCAGCAGCCACCCCCCGGCGGGAGGGAGGAACACAGATACGCAGTATTTT.

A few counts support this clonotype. The CDR3: CASSWAGTGDAQYF. The CDR3 DNA sequence: TGCGCCAGCAGCTGGGCCGGGACAGGGGACGCCCAGTACTTC. This chain connects TRBV5-1 to TRBJ2-5; 10 bases line up with TRBD1. The length of the CDR3 is 14 residues. The trim removed 3 bases at V and 9 bases at J, leaving 8 bases unmatched. CDR1 and CDR2 from the germline V gene are SGHRS and YFSETQ.

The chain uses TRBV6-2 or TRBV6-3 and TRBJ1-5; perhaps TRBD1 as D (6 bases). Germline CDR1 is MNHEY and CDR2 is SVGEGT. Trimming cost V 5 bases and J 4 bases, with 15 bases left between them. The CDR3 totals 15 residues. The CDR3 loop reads CASSPNTGNNQPQHF. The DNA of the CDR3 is TGTGCCAGCAGTCCAAATACAGGGAATAATCAGCCCCAGCATTTT.

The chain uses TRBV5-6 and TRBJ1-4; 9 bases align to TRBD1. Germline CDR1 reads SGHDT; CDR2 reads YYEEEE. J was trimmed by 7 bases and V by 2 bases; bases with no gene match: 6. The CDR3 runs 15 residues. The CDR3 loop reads CASSLTGGAFEKLFF. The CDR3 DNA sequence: TGTGCCAGCAGCTTAACAGGGGGCGCTTTTGAAAAACTGTTTTTT.

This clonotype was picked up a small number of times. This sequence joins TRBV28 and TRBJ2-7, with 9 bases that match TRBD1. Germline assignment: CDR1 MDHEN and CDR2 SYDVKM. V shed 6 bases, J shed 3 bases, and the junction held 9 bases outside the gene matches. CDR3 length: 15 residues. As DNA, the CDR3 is TGTGCCAGCAGCGATCCCGGGACAGGGTACTACGAGCAGTACTTC. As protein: CASSDPGTGYYEQYF.

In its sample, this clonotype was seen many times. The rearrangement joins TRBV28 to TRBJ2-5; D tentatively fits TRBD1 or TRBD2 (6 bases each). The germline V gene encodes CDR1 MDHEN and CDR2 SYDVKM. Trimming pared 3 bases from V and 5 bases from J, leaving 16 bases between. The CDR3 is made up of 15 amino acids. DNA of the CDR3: TGTGCCAGCAGTTTCGGAGGCGGAGGGGGGGAGACCCAGTACTTC. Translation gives CASSFGGGGGETQYF.

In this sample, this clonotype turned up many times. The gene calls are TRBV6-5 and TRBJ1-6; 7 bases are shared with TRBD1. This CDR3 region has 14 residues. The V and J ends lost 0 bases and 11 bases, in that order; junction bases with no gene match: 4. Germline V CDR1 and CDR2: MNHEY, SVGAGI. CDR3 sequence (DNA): TGTGCCAGCAGTTACTCAGGGGGCGCGGCACCCCTCCACTTT. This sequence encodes CASSYSGGAAPLHF.

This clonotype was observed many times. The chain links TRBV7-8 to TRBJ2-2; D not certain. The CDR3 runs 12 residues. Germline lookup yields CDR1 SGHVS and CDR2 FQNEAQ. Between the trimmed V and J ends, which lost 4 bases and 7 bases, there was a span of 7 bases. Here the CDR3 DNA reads TGTGCCAGCAGCTCCTGGGGCGGGGAGCTGTTTTTT. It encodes CASSSWGGELFF.

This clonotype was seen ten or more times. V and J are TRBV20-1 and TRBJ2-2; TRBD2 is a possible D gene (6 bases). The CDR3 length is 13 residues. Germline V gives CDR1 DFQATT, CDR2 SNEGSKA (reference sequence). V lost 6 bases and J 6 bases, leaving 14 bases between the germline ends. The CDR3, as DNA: TGCAGTGCCCACGGGAGTGGCGCCGGGGAGCTGTTTTTT. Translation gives CSAHGSGAGELFF.

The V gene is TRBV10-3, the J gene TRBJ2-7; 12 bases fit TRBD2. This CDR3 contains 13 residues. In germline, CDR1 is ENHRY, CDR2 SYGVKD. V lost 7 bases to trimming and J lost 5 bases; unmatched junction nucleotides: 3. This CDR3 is CAIMSSGRDEQYF. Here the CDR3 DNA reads TGTGCCATCATGTCTAGCGGGAGGGACGAGCAGTACTTC.

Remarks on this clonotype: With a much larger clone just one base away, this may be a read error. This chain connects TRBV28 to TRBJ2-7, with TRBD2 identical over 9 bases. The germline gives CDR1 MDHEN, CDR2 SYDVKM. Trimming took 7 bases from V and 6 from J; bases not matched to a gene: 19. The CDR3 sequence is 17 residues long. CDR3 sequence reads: CASTLTLAGWRTCEQYF. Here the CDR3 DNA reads TGTGCCAGCACCTTAACCCTAGCGGGATGGAGGACCTGCGAGCAGTACTTC.

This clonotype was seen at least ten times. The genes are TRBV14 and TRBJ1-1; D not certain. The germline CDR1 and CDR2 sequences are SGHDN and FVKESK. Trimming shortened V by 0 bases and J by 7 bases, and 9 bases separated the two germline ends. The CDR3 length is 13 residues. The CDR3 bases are TGTGCCAGCAGCCAAGATCCCGGGGATGAAGCTTTCTTT. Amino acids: CASSQDPGDEAFF.

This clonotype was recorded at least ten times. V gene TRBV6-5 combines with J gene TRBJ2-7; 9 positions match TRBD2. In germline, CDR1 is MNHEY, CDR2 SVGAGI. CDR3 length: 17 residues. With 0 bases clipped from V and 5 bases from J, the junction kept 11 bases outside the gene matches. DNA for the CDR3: TGTGCCAGCAGTTACTCGGAACTTAGAGCGGGGGGCCACGAGCAGTACTTC. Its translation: CASSYSELRAGGHEQYF.

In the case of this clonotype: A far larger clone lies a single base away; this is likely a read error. The CDR3 DNA sequence: TGTGCCAGCAGCCAGATGACAGGGGACCTGAGCACTGAAGCTTTCTTT. Protein sequence: CASSQMTGDLSTEAFF. The V gene is TRBV28, the J gene TRBJ1-6; the match to TRBD1 covers 8 bases. Judging by the DNA end, TRBJ1-1 fits better; the J call may be wrong. Germline-derived CDR1 and CDR2 are MDHEN and SYDVKM. This CDR3 has 16 amino acids.

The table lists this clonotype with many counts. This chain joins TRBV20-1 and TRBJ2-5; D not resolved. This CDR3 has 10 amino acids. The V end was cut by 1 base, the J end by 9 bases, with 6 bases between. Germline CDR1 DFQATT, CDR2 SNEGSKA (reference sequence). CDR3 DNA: TGCAGTGCTAGAGGTGGAGCCCAGTACTTC. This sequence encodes CSARGGAQYF.